The 31 T cell receptor beta chains below come from one sample, sequenced in a study of response to subunit inactivated influenza vaccine. TCRdb passed the RT-PCR reads through MiXCR, listing each CDR3 protein once. The data contain roughly 170,000 distinct CDR3 sequences, about 9% of them singletons. This material consisted of non-naive T cells sorted from PBMCs, taken on the day of vaccination. These receptors were taken from a man aged 50 to 60 who received an inactivated influenza vaccine.

This clonotype was recorded at least ten times. The chain uses TRBV29-1 and TRBJ2-3, with D possibly matching TRBD2 (5 bases). This CDR3 is 12 amino acids long. The germline V and J ends were trimmed by 6 bases and 6 bases, with 13 bases remaining between them. Germline CDR1 reads SQVTM; CDR2 reads ANQGSEA. The CDR3 region has the DNA TGCAGCGTGAGCCAAGCGGTGGATACGCAGTATTTT. It translates to CSVSQAVDTQYF.

This rearrangement joins TRBV7-2 to TRBJ2-5; 8 bases are shared with TRBD1. The CDR3 sequence is 14 residues long. From germline, CDR1 is SGHTA and CDR2 FQGNSA. V gave up 5 bases and J gave up 5 bases; unmatched junction bases: 7. This chain's CDR3 is CASSPWTGSETQYF. DNA for the CDR3: TGTGCCAGCAGCCCGTGGACAGGGTCGGAGACCCAGTACTTC.

This clonotype appeared many times. The chain is built from TRBV25-1 and TRBJ2-5; D tentatively reads TRBD1 or TRBD2 (5 bases each). The CDR3 is 13 residues long. Germline assignment: CDR1 MGHDK and CDR2 SYGVNS. Trimming stripped 6 bases from V and 7 bases from J, with 15 bases between. The CDR3 protein is CASSMGDRGTQYF. CDR3 coding DNA: TGTGCCAGCAGCATGGGGGACCGAGGGACCCAGTACTTC.

The chain combines TRBV27 with TRBJ2-1; D possibly corresponds to TRBD1 (6 bases). With 4 bases removed from V and 3 bases from J, the gap between germline ends came to 13 bases. Per germline, CDR1 MNHEY and CDR2 SMNVEV (reference sequence). CDR3 length equals 15 residues. CDR3: CASSSADRFYNEQFF. DNA for the CDR3: TGTGCCAGCAGTTCTGCGGACAGATTCTACAATGAGCAGTTCTTC.

This rearrangement joins TRBV12-3 or TRBV12-4 to TRBJ2-2, with 9 bases identical to TRBD1. The CDR3 has 15 amino acids. Trimming took 6 bases from V and 3 from J; bases not matched to a gene: 5. In nucleotides, the CDR3 is TGTGCCAGCAGGGGGACAGGGAGGTACACCGGGGAGCTGTTTTTT. It encodes CASRGTGRYTGELFF.

This clonotype was observed at least ten times. The chain combines TRBV25-1 with TRBJ2-1, with 10 bases fitting TRBD1. Germline CDR1 and CDR2: MGHDK and SYGVNS. V was pared by 5 bases and J by 2 bases, with 3 bases of the junction left unmatched. This CDR3 has 15 residues. For the CDR3, the DNA is TGTGCCAGCAGTCGGGGGACAGGGGCCTACAATGAGCAGTTCTTC. It encodes CASSRGTGAYNEQFF.

This clonotype was counted only a few times. The chain uses TRBV3-1 and TRBJ2-1; TRBD2 matches 8 bases. This CDR3 comprises 15 residues. Trimming at V came to 4 bases and at J to 9 bases, leaving 11 bases not matched to a gene. Germline V gives CDR1 LGHDT, CDR2 YNNKEL (reference sequence). The CDR3 DNA reads as TGTGCCAGCAGCCGAAGAGGTATCGGGGGGGGTGAGCAGTTCTTC. It is translated as CASSRRGIGGGEQFF.

V and J are TRBV20-1 and TRBJ2-3; 8 nucleotides line up with TRBD2. The germline gives CDR1 DFQATT, CDR2 SNEGSKA (reference sequence). V lost 1 base and J lost 2; bases outside the gene matches: 5. The length of the CDR3 is 15 residues. CDR3 protein: CSARATGGVTDTQYF. The DNA for the CDR3 is TGCAGTGCTAGAGCTACGGGGGGGGTCACAGATACGCAGTATTTT.

The chain has TRBV10-1 and TRBJ2-2; D remains unclear. Germline V gives CDR1 WNHNN, CDR2 SYGVQD (reference sequence). V dropped 8 bases and J dropped 4 bases, with 8 bases sitting between them. This CDR3 spans 12 amino acids. CDR3 residues: CASSRATGELFF. CDR3 bases: TGCGCCAGCTCCCGGGCCACCGGGGAGCTGTTTTTT.

This clonotype showed up just a few times. The CDR3 sequence: CASSSPTGQGAGWEQYF. The CDR3 region has the DNA TGTGCCAGCAGTTCGCCGACAGGACAGGGGGCAGGATGGGAGCAGTACTTC. The chain joins TRBV28 to TRBJ2-7, with TRBD1 identical over 11 bases. The germline CDR1 and CDR2 sequences are MDHEN and SYDVKM. This CDR3 spans 17 amino acids. V dropped 4 bases and J dropped 7; count of bases not matched to a gene: 15.

In DNA form, the CDR3 reads TGTGCCAGCAGTGAGCAGGTTGGAGGCTACACCTTC. It yields the protein CASSEQVGGYTF. This chain uses TRBV6-1 with TRBJ1-2, with no clear D. The V end was cut by 3 bases, the J end by 8 bases, with 10 bases between. Germline CDR1 and CDR2: MNHNS and SASEGT. CDR3 length: 12 amino acids.

The V and J genes are TRBV7-9 and TRBJ1-4, with 8 bases fitting TRBD1. The CDR3 has 15 amino acids. The V segment lost 2 bases and the J segment 8 bases; nucleotides outside the gene matches: 7. From germline, CDR1 is SEHNR and CDR2 FQNEAQ (reference sequence). The CDR3 DNA reads as TGTGCCAGCAGCTTAACGGACAGGGAGCGAGAAAAACTGTTTTTT. Translated, it gives CASSLTDREREKLFF.

This clonotype was detected only a few times. The V and J genes are TRBV18 and TRBJ2-6; D is possibly TRBD2 (5 bases). Germline loops: CDR1 KGHSH, CDR2 LQKENI. V was pared by 2 bases and J by 0 bases, with 8 bases between. CDR3 length: 16 residues. CDR3 DNA: TGTGCCAGCTCACCAAACGGGATCTCTGGGGCCAACGTCCTGACTTTC. Residues: CASSPNGISGANVLTF.

This clonotype was observed a handful of times. V is TRBV7-2 and J is TRBJ1-4; possible D gene TRBD1, 6 bases. The CDR3 consists of 17 residues. Germline values: CDR1 SGHTA, CDR2 FQGNSA. V lost 2 bases and J lost 1, with 14 bases in between. The CDR3 loop reads CASSLLFRGGTNEKLFF. The CDR3 nucleotides read TGTGCCAGCAGCTTACTTTTCAGGGGTGGAACTAATGAAAAACTGTTTTTT.

This clonotype appeared many times. The DNA for the CDR3 is TGCGCCAGCAGCTTGAAAGGGGTCGACACTGAAGCTTTCTTT. Its translation is CASSLKGVDTEAFF. V is TRBV5-1 and J is TRBJ1-1, with TRBD1 as a possible D gene (5 bases). Germline CDR1 is SGHRS and CDR2 is YFSETQ. Trimming cost V 1 base and J 3 bases, with 10 bases left between them. CDR3 length: 14 residues.

This clonotype appeared many times. V is TRBV20-1 and J is TRBJ1-3; D remains unclear. The CDR3 runs 21 residues. Germline V lookup: CDR1 DFQATT, CDR2 SNEGSKA (reference sequence). Trimming shortened V by 2 bases and J by 0 bases, and 29 bases separated the two germline ends. CDR3 protein: CSARNPNTATTHSFSGNTIYF. In DNA form, the CDR3 reads TGCAGTGCTAGAAATCCGAATACAGCCACCACTCACAGCTTCTCTGGAAACACCATATATTTT.

This clonotype has a handful of counts. The chain recombines TRBV30 with TRBJ2-6, with D uncertain. CDR3 size: 16 residues. Trimming left V 0 bases short and J 0 bases short, with 9 bases between. Germline V gene data show CDR1 as GTSNPN and CDR2 as SVGIG (reference sequence). The CDR3 nucleotides are TGTGCCTGGAGTGTAACATCACCCTCTGGGGCCAACGTCCTGACTTTC. Its translation is CAWSVTSPSGANVLTF.

There are many counts of this clonotype. V is TRBV28 and J is TRBJ2-1; D not certain. The CDR3 runs to 16 residues. V was cut by 2 bases and J by 1 base, with 12 bases left in between. Germline V lookup: CDR1 MDHEN, CDR2 SYDVKM. The CDR3 is CASSLRGRKSYNEQFF. The DNA for the CDR3 is TGTGCCAGCAGTTTAAGAGGCAGAAAATCCTACAATGAGCAGTTCTTC.

This clonotype has just a few counts. The chain combines TRBV28 with TRBJ2-7; 9 nucleotides agree with TRBD1. With V trimmed by 8 bases and J by 1 base, 0 bases remained unmatched. Germline CDR1 reads MDHEN; CDR2 reads SYDVKM. The CDR3 is 12 residues long. The CDR3 loop reads CASDRGSYEQYF. The CDR3 DNA follows: TGTGCCAGCGACAGGGGGTCCTACGAGCAGTACTTC.

In this sample, this clonotype turned up many times. V gene TRBV5-1 combines with J gene TRBJ1-5; no definite D call. V was clipped by 0 bases and J by 1 base, with 2 bases between them. The CDR3 consists of 13 residues. Germline V gene lookup returns CDR1 SGHRS and CDR2 YFSETQ. The CDR3 region has the DNA TGCGCCAGCAGCTTGGACAGCAATCAGCCCCAGCATTTT. It encodes CASSLDSNQPQHF.

The chain carries TRBV19 and TRBJ2-7; 8 positions match TRBD1. CDR3 length equals 15 residues. The V segment lost 5 bases and the J segment 1 base; nucleotides outside the gene matches: 7. The germline V gene encodes CDR1 LNHDA and CDR2 SQIVND (reference sequence). This CDR3 is CASSSLTGGSYEQYF. DNA for the CDR3: TGTGCCAGTAGTTCTTTAACAGGGGGGTCCTACGAGCAGTACTTC. The full variable domain, its missing parts supplied by reference TRBV19 and TRBJ2-7, is DGGITQSPKYLFRKEGQNVTLSCEQNLNHDAMYWYRQDPGQGLRLIYYSQIVNDFQKGDIAEGYSVSREKKESFPLTVTSAQKNPTAFYLCASSSLTGGSYEQYFGPGTRLTVT.

This clonotype was picked up a small number of times. The chain carries TRBV6-5 and TRBJ1-1; D is uncertain. Per the germline V gene, CDR1 is MNHEY and CDR2 is SVGAGI. This CDR3 is built from 11 residues. Trimming pared 7 bases from V and 10 bases from J, leaving 13 bases between. This chain's CDR3 is CASTSRGGAFF. DNA of the CDR3: TGTGCCAGCACCTCCCGGGGAGGAGCTTTCTTT.

This clonotype was observed many times. The CDR3 DNA reads TGTGCCAGCAGACTACTCCGGGACAACTCCTACGAGCAGTACTTC. As protein: CASRLLRDNSYEQYF. The rearrangement joins TRBV28 to TRBJ2-7, with D possibly being TRBD1 (6 bases). V lost 6 bases and J lost 0, with 15 bases in between. The CDR3 is 15 amino acids. Germline CDR1 reads MDHEN; CDR2 reads SYDVKM.

The chain links TRBV20-1 to TRBJ2-1, with D uncertain. The CDR3 runs to 13 residues. Trimming took off 0 bases at V and 5 bases at J, with 8 bases between the two ends. Germline V lookup: CDR1 DFQATT, CDR2 SNEGSKA (reference sequence). CDR3 protein: CSARDGVNNEQFF. DNA of the CDR3: TGCAGTGCTAGAGATGGGGTGAACAATGAGCAGTTCTTC.

CDR3 amino acids: CASSYPGQGRNTIYF. CDR3 bases: TGTGCCAGCAGTTACCCGGGACAGGGAAGAAACACCATATATTTT. The V gene is TRBV6-5, the J gene TRBJ1-3; 9 nucleotides agree with TRBD1. CDR3 size: 15 residues. The germline V gene encodes CDR1 MNHEY and CDR2 SVGAGI. With 2 bases clipped from V and 5 bases from J, the junction kept 4 bases outside the gene matches.

This clonotype has a handful of counts. V gene TRBV9 combines with J gene TRBJ1-6, with 8 bases matching TRBD1. V dropped 4 bases and J dropped 7; count of bases not matched to a gene: 4. This CDR3 has 14 residues. Germline loops: CDR1 SGDLS, CDR2 YYNGEE. The CDR3 region has the DNA TGTGCCAGCAGCCTGAGACAGGGGAATTCACCCCTCCACTTT. This gives the protein CASSLRQGNSPLHF.

This rearrangement joins TRBV20-1 to TRBJ1-2; a possible D gene is TRBD1 (6 bases). Deletions cut 0 bases from V and 0 bases from J, with 14 bases between. Germline lookup yields CDR1 DFQATT and CDR2 SNEGSKA (reference sequence). There are 16 residues in the CDR3. The DNA for the CDR3 is TGCAGTGCTAGAGAGGGGGCGGCGTTGACTAACTATGGCTACACCTTC. Translation: CSAREGAALTNYGYTF.

A note on this clonotype: A read error is possible here, since a much larger clone lies one base away. V usage is TRBV6-2 or TRBV6-3 and J usage is TRBJ2-7; D is undetermined. The CDR3 runs to 13 residues. Germline V gene sequence: CDR1 MNHEY, CDR2 SVGEGT. The CDR3: CANSATLYNEQYF. The CDR3 DNA follows: TGTGCCAACAGTGCGACCTTATACAACGAGCAGTACTTC.

The table lists this clonotype with many counts. The chain links TRBV21-1 to TRBJ1-1; the D segment call TRBD1 is taken from the table without a DNA check. TRBV21-1 is described as a pseudogene. The length of the CDR3 is 17 residues. CDR3 nucleotide sequence: TGTGCCAGCAGCATGGAGGACAGGCGGCCCATGAACACTGAAGCTTTCTTT. This encodes CASSMEDRRPMNTEAFF.

This clonotype was counted many times. The chain employs TRBV10-3 and TRBJ1-2; 9 bases are a match to TRBD1. The CDR3 covers 16 residues. CDR1 is ENHRY, CDR2 SYGVKD, per germline. Unmatched junction bases numbered 12, after V lost 9 bases and J lost 1 base. CDR3 sequence reads: CAITPSDRGNNYGYTF. For the CDR3, the DNA is TGTGCCATTACACCTAGCGACAGGGGGAATAACTATGGCTACACCTTC.

The chain couples TRBV3-1 to TRBJ2-7; 10 positions agree with TRBD2. Germline CDR1 is LGHDT and CDR2 is YNNKEL (reference sequence). Germline trimming cut 5 bases from V and 2 bases from J; bases unmatched to any gene: 0. The CDR3 is 13 amino acids. The CDR3 DNA sequence: TGTGCCAGCAGCACTAGCGGGACCTACGAGCAGTACTTC. As protein: CASSTSGTYEQYF.